The source of this TCR beta chain is a study of cytomegalovirus exposure and HLA in healthy donors. The PCR employed 60 Vbeta primers together with 13 Jbeta primers. Assay: immunoSEQ multiplex PCR; the TCRdb copy retains only in-frame clones and omits some. The sample has approximately 140,000 clones, and its top ten clones hold approximately 1.5%. From germline, CDR1 is MNHNS and CDR2 SASEGT. V dropped 2 bases and J dropped 1 base, with 10 bases sitting between them. This CDR3 region has 15 residues. The material sequenced was PBMCs. The sequence came from a woman in her forties or fifties in good health and CMV-seronegative. The rearrangement uses TRBV6-1 and TRBJ2-3, with TRBD2 as a possible D gene (6 bases). The CDR3 spells CASSEWREGTDTQYF. Written as DNA, the CDR3 is TGTGCCAGCAGTGAATGGAGGGAGGGCACAGATACGCAGTATTTT.